One sample yielded the 24 T cell receptor beta chains listed below, sequenced in a study of T cell clones after liver transplantation. Sequenced by immunoSEQ multiplex PCR; TCRdb stores in-frame clones only, minus some. The table includes about 99,000 clones, about 88% detected once. The specimen comprised CD4+ T cells from blood, sampled roughly 50 months after liver transplant. The receptors originated from a human patient who received a liver transplant. Certain T cells may be donor cells from the graft.

The chain employs TRBV7-8 and TRBJ2-7, with D possibly being TRBD1 (6 bases). V lost 4 bases and J lost 2, with 15 bases in between. Germline CDR1 reads SGHVS; CDR2 reads FQNEAQ. This CDR3 comprises 15 residues. CDR3 in amino acids: CASSSYRAPTYEQYF. The CDR3 DNA is TGTGCCAGCAGCTCCTACAGGGCCCCAACCTACGAGCAGTACTTC.

This chain uses TRBV7-2 with TRBJ2-3, with a weak D call TRBD1 (6 bases). V was pared by 5 bases and J by 8 bases, with 17 bases between. In germline, CDR1 is SGHTA, CDR2 FQGNSA. The CDR3 sequence is 14 residues long. CDR3 DNA sequence: TGTGCCAGCAGCCCCCCAGGGGCTTATAGTACGCAGTATTTT. Its protein product is CASSPPGAYSTQYF.

This chain connects TRBV7-9 to TRBJ2-1, with 16 bases lining up with TRBD2. CDR1 is SEHNR and CDR2 is FQNEAQ in the germline V gene (reference sequence). With 4 bases clipped from V and 1 base from J, the junction kept 4 bases outside the gene matches. This CDR3 comprises 18 residues. The chain's CDR3 is CASSWGLAGGSSYNEQFF. The DNA of the CDR3 is TGTGCCAGCAGCTGGGGACTAGCGGGAGGGTCATCCTACAATGAGCAGTTCTTC.

The chain carries TRBV28 and TRBJ1-1, with D perhaps TRBD1 (5 bases). The CDR3 loop spans 13 amino acids. V was cut by 6 bases and J by 4 bases, with 12 bases left in between. Germline V gives CDR1 MDHEN, CDR2 SYDVKM. Written as DNA, the CDR3 is TGTGCCAGCAGCGCCGACAGCGGCACTGAAGCTTTCTTT. This gives the protein CASSADSGTEAFF.

V usage is TRBV4-1 and J usage is TRBJ2-3, with 14 bases fitting TRBD2. Germline CDR1 is MGHRA and CDR2 is YSYEKL. Trimming cost V 3 bases and J 2 bases; bases outside gene matches: 13. The CDR3 sequence is 20 residues long. CDR3 region: CASSHLTGTSGSGNTDTQYF. The CDR3 region has the DNA TGCGCCAGCAGCCACCTAACCGGGACTAGCGGGAGCGGGAACACAGATACGCAGTATTTT.

The CDR3 loop is CASSYSRQGSYEQYF. The CDR3 DNA is TGTGCCAGCAGTTACTCGAGACAGGGGTCCTACGAGCAGTACTTC. The chain joins TRBV6-6 to TRBJ2-7, with TRBD1 identical over 8 bases. J gave up 1 base and V 0 bases, and 2 bases lay outside the gene matches. This CDR3 comprises 15 residues. Germline CDR1 MNHNY, CDR2 SVGAGI (reference sequence).

The chain recombines TRBV7-9 with TRBJ2-7, with a weak D call TRBD1 (5 bases). Trimming removed 5 bases from V and 4 bases from J, with 12 bases in between. Germline CDR1 is SEHNR and CDR2 is FQNEAQ (reference sequence). There are 13 residues in the CDR3. The CDR3 DNA sequence: TGTGCCAGCAGCCCTCGACAGACTTACGAGCAGTACTTC. Residues: CASSPRQTYEQYF.

This clone was detected a few times. V gene TRBV5-1 combines with J gene TRBJ2-6; weak D call: TRBD2 (6 bases). Germline CDR1 and CDR2: SGHRS and YFSETQ. V was clipped by 0 bases and J by 1 base, with 17 bases between them. The length of the CDR3 is 19 residues. The CDR3 sequence is CASSLDMGLTNSGANVLTF. CDR3 coding DNA: TGCGCCAGCAGCTTGGACATGGGACTGACGAATTCTGGGGCCAACGTCCTGACTTTC.

The chain combines TRBV7-3 with TRBJ2-2, with D perhaps TRBD2 (6 bases). V was cut by 8 bases and J by 0 bases, with 10 bases left in between. The CDR3 loop spans 14 amino acids. Germline lookup yields CDR1 SGHTA and CDR2 FQGTGA. CDR3 DNA sequence: TGTGCCAGCGCCGGGGGAGCGAACACCGGGGAGCTGTTTTTT. Its translation: CASAGGANTGELFF.

The CDR3 spells CASTQRGGYVEQFF. CDR3 DNA sequence: TGTGCCAGTACCCAAAGGGGGGGATACGTTGAGCAGTTCTTC. The chain joins TRBV19 to TRBJ2-1, with D tentatively TRBD2 (7 bases). Trimming stripped 7 bases from V and 9 bases from J, with 19 bases between. The CDR3 consists of 14 residues. Germline CDR1 is LNHDA and CDR2 is SQIVND (reference sequence).

The chain uses TRBV11-3 and TRBJ2-5, with TRBD1 matching over 11 bases. Germline V CDR1 and CDR2: SGHNT, YENEEA. V was pared by 4 bases and J by 5 bases, with 18 bases of the junction left unmatched. The CDR3 sequence is 19 residues long. CDR3 in DNA: TGTGCCAGCAGCTCCGGACACCAAAAAGGGACAGGGGGTAGGGAGACCCAGTACTTC. Protein product: CASSSGHQKGTGGRETQYF.

CDR3 protein: CASSFSGGTGREKLFF. The CDR3 DNA reads TGTGCCAGCAGTTTTTCTGGTGGGACAGGCCGAGAAAAACTGTTTTTT. The V gene is TRBV27, the J gene TRBJ1-4; TRBD1 agrees at 8 bases. Per germline, CDR1 MNHEY and CDR2 SMNVEV (reference sequence). This CDR3 has 16 amino acids. With 3 bases clipped from V and 8 bases from J, the junction kept 11 bases outside the gene matches. Combining the CDR3 with reference TRBV27 and TRBJ1-4 gives the whole variable domain EAQVTQNPRYLITVTGKKLTVTCSQNMNHEYMSWYRQDPGLGLRQIYYSMNVEVTDKGDVPEGYKVSRKEKRNFPLILESPSPNQTSLYFCASSFSGGTGREKLFFGSGTQLSVL.

This clone was detected only once. The chain has TRBV18 and TRBJ1-1, with a possible D match to TRBD1 (6 bases). The CDR3 extends over 16 amino acids. Between the trimmed V and J ends, which lost 3 bases and 5 bases, there was a span of 19 bases. Per the germline V gene, CDR1 is KGHSH and CDR2 is LQKENI. For the CDR3, the DNA is TGTGCCAGCTCACCTCGACAGGCTTTAGAGGCGACTGAAGCTTTCTTT. This codes for CASSPRQALEATEAFF.

V and J are TRBV18 and TRBJ1-5; D unclear. The V gene's germline CDR1 is KGHSH and CDR2 LQKENI. V gave up 5 bases and J gave up 3 bases, with 11 bases separating them. There are 14 residues in the CDR3. CDR3 coding DNA: TGTGCCAGCTCAATGTCAGAGAACAATCAGCCCCAGCATTTT. Its translation is CASSMSENNQPQHF.

The chain recombines TRBV7-2 with TRBJ2-2; TRBD1 matches at 8 bases. V trimming: 2 bases; J trimming: 4 bases; junction bases outside the gene matches: 9. This CDR3 has 17 amino acids. Per germline, CDR1 SGHTA and CDR2 FQGNSA. CDR3 bases: TGTGCCAGCAGCTTAAACCGGGACAGGACCTCCACCGGGGAGCTGTTTTTT. Its protein is CASSLNRDRTSTGELFF. The full variable domain, with the rest looked up from reference TRBV7-2 and TRBJ2-2, is GAGVSQSPSNKVTEKGKDVELRCDPISGHTALYWYRQSLGQGLEFLIYFQGNSAPDKSGLPSDRFSAERTGGSVSTLTIQRTQQEDSAVYLCASSLNRDRTSTGELFFGEGSRLTVL.

This clone was observed once. The chain links TRBV4-2 to TRBJ2-5, with D perhaps TRBD1 or TRBD2 (5 bases each). The CDR3 consists of 15 residues. Germline V lookup: CDR1 LGHNA, CDR2 YNFKEQ. Trimming removed 0 bases at V and 7 bases at J, with 15 bases between. The CDR3 nucleotides are TGTGCCAGCAGCCAAGACATCTCTTCGAGGGGGACCCAGTACTTC. It translates to CASSQDISSRGTQYF.

This clone showed up just a few times. The chain uses TRBV2 and TRBJ1-6; D unclear. V lost 4 bases to trimming and J lost 5 bases, with 9 bases between them. CDR3 length: 14 residues. Germline values: CDR1 SNHLY, CDR2 FYNNEI. The CDR3 DNA follows: TGTGCCAGCAGTGGATTGTCCAATAATTCACCCCTCCACTTT. The encoded protein is CASSGLSNNSPLHF.

The chain joins TRBV5-1 to TRBJ1-2; no clear D gene. V was cut by 4 bases and J by 2 bases, with 9 bases left in between. CDR1 is SGHRS and CDR2 is YFSETQ in the germline V gene. The CDR3 loop spans 13 amino acids. CDR3 bases: TGCGCCAGCAGCACACCCCCGAACTATGGCTACACCTTC. This codes for CASSTPPNYGYTF.

The J gene is TRBJ1-5, the V gene TRBV12-5; possible D gene TRBD1, 6 bases. Looked up from germline, CDR1 is LGHNT and CDR2 is FRNRAP. The germline V and J ends were trimmed by 5 bases and 2 bases, with 19 bases remaining between them. The CDR3 is made up of 17 amino acids. CDR3 protein: CASGTKTGMLGNQPQHF. The CDR3 nucleotides are TGTGCTAGTGGTACAAAGACAGGCATGTTGGGCAATCAGCCCCAGCATTTT.

This rearrangement joins TRBV18 to TRBJ1-4, with 9 bases aligning to TRBD1. V shed 3 bases and J 4 bases; nucleotides not matched to a gene: 3. The CDR3 sequence is 15 residues long. The germline CDR1 and CDR2 sequences are KGHSH and LQKENI. This CDR3 is CASSPGTGSNEKLFF. The CDR3 DNA is TGTGCCAGCTCACCCGGGACAGGGAGTAATGAAAAACTGTTTTTT. Based on the CDR3 plus reference TRBV18 and TRBJ1-4, the full variable domain is NAGVMQNPRHLVRRRGQEARLRCSPMKGHSHVYWYRQLPEEGLKFMVYLQKENIIDESGMPKERFSAEFPKEGPSILRIQQVVRGDSAAYFCASSPGTGSNEKLFFGSGTQLSVL.

The chain employs TRBV27 and TRBJ2-1; 8 bases are shared with TRBD2. Germline assignment: CDR1 MNHEY and CDR2 SMNVEV (reference sequence). The length of the CDR3 is 17 residues. Unmatched junction bases numbered 10, after V lost 1 base and J lost 5 bases. The CDR3 DNA is TGTGCCAGCAGTTTATTGCGGGGGGCTACTATCGACAATGAGCAGTTCTTC. Translated, it gives CASSLLRGATIDNEQFF.

The rearrangement uses TRBV20-1 and TRBJ2-7, with TRBD2 matching over 7 bases. V lost 5 bases to trimming and J lost 3 bases; unmatched junction nucleotides: 1. The CDR3 contains 11 residues. Per the germline V gene, CDR1 is DFQATT and CDR2 is SNEGSKA (reference sequence). CDR3 sequence reads: CSAGGVYEQYF. Written as DNA, the CDR3 is TGCAGTGCTGGGGGGGTCTACGAGCAGTACTTC.

With regard to this clone: An end of the junction differs from the germline gene, which may be a read error. This chain connects TRBV6-1 to TRBJ1-2, with 7 bases fitting TRBD1. CDR3 length equals 11 residues. From germline, CDR1 is MNHNS and CDR2 SASEGT. The CDR3 is CASSMDRLGRF. CDR3 sequence (DNA): TGTGCCAGCAGTATGGACAGGCTTGGGCGCTTC.

V is TRBV4-2 and J is TRBJ2-2; perhaps TRBD2 as D (6 bases). Germline V gene sequence: CDR1 LGHNA, CDR2 YNFKEQ. V lost 4 bases and J 4 bases, leaving 13 bases between the germline ends. The CDR3 is made up of 15 amino acids. In DNA, the CDR3 is TGTGCCAGCAGCCCCCCCGGGAGCGGCACCGGGGAGCTGTTTTTT. It codes for CASSPPGSGTGELFF.